These T cell receptor beta chains were read from a single sample in a study of OX40 agonist ivuxolimab in advanced cancers. The data were produced by immunoSEQ multiplex PCR, yet TCRdb's version contains in-frame clones alone and is incomplete. The sample has tens of thousands of clones; more than 70% are singletons. The specimen was CD4+ or CD8+ T cells sorted from blood, collected in a trial of the OX40 agonist ivuxolimab. These receptor sequences come from an adult with an advanced solid tumor such as melanoma, head and neck, liver or kidney cancer. Each CDR3 is given with its conserved first and last residue. The order of the fields is D gene, clone size, V gene, J gene, CDR3 protein, CDR3 DNA. A D gene is named only where the DNA matches it firmly. Clone size, where shown, is once, few, many, or a class for clones that have expanded.

-,-,TRBV19,TRBJ1-2,CASNWGQGYGYTF,TGTGCCAGTAATTGGGGGCAGGGCTATGGCTACACCTTC
-,-,TRBV28,TRBJ1-5,CASSLPGRPQHF,TGTGCCAGCAGTTTACCCGGTCGGCCCCAGCATTTT
-,-,TRBV5-1,TRBJ2-7,CASSVQGYEQYF,TGCGCCAGCAGCGTACAGGGTTACGAGCAGTACTTC
-,-,TRBV27,TRBJ2-5,CASTRGSRETQYF,TGTGCCAGCACCAGAGGGAGTCGAGAGACCCAGTACTTC
TRBD1,-,TRBV19,TRBJ2-3,CASSATGRGTDTQYF,TGTGCCAGTAGTGCGACAGGGCGGGGCACAGATACGCAGTATTTT
-,-,TRBV19,TRBJ1-2,CASSQEGRYYTF,TGTGCCAGTAGTCAGGAGGGGCGATACTACACCTTC
-,-,TRBV5-1,TRBJ1-2,CASSLDPLANYGYTF,TGCGCCAGCAGCTTGGATCCCTTAGCTAACTATGGCTACACCTTC
-,-,TRBV30,TRBJ1-3,CAWSVNSGNTIYF,TGTGCCTGGAGTGTAAACTCTGGAAACACCATATATTTT
-,-,TRBV4-3,TRBJ2-6,CASSQDLGRSSGANVLTF,TGCGCCAGCAGCCAAGATCTCGGCCGGAGCTCTGGGGCCAACGTCCTGACTTTC
-,-,TRBV7-9,TRBJ1-2,CASSNPTVYGYTF,TGTGCCAGCAGTAATCCGACAGTCTATGGCTACACCTTC
-,-,TRBV5-8,TRBJ1-4,CASSLGSRLSTNEKLFF,TGTGCCAGCAGCTTGGGATCCAGACTATCAACTAATGAAAAACTGTTTTTT
TRBD1,once,TRBV7-7,TRBJ2-5,CASSQPGQGQETQYF,TGTGCCAGCAGCCAACCGGGACAGGGCCAGGAGACCCAGTACTTC
TRBD1,-,TRBV4-3,TRBJ1-3,CASSQVTGAGNTIYF,TGCGCCAGCAGCCAGGTCACAGGGGCGGGAAACACCATATATTTT
-,few,TRBV25-1,TRBJ1-2,CASSDPVVYGYTF,TGTGCCAGCAGTGACCCGGTAGTCTATGGCTACACCTTC
TRBD1,once,TRBV2,TRBJ2-7,CASSDQGTAYEQYF,TGTGCCAGCAGTGATCAAGGGACAGCCTACGAGCAGTACTTC
-,once,TRBV6-1,TRBJ1-5,CASSTLRTAQPQHF,TGTGCCAGCAGTACACTTCGGACAGCTCAGCCCCAGCATTTT
TRBD1,-,TRBV27,TRBJ1-2,CASSWTGGYGYTF,TGTGCCAGCAGTTGGACAGGGGGCTATGGCTACACCTTC